Shown below are 16 T cell receptor beta chains from a single sample sequenced in a study of early T cells in non-severe SARS-CoV-2 infection. TCRdb reanalysed the 5' RACE reads using MiXCR and keeps one entry per CDR3 protein. The table shows around 47,000 distinct CDR3 sequences, with 11% occurring only once. Sequenced sample: whole blood. Every receptor here comes from an adult who was a healthcare worker with PCR-confirmed SARS-CoV-2 infection or an uninfected control (not recorded which).

This clonotype was counted many times. The rearrangement joins TRBV11-2 to TRBJ2-1, with unresolved D. The CDR3 runs 15 residues. V was shortened by 1 base and J by 4 bases, with 11 bases between the two germline ends. Germline CDR1 reads SGHAT; CDR2 reads FQNNGV. The CDR3 nucleotides are TGTGCCAGCAGCTTAGGACCGAAAGGATACAATGAGCAGTTCTTC. It yields the protein CASSLGPKGYNEQFF.

This clonotype was detected ten times or more. This CDR3 reads CASSLNSLSEQYF. DNA of the CDR3: TGTGCCAGCAGCTTAAACTCCTTATCCGAGCAGTACTTC. The chain carries TRBV7-8 and TRBJ2-7; D unclear. The CDR3 consists of 13 residues. Germline V CDR1 and CDR2: SGHVS, FQNEAQ. The V gene lost 2 bases and the J gene lost 6 bases, with 11 bases spanning the gap.

The CDR3 nucleotides read TGTGCCAGCAGCTTGGGTCATAAATCCTACGAGCAGTACTTC. The encoded protein is CASSLGHKSYEQYF. The chain couples TRBV5-4 to TRBJ2-7; the D is unclear. The CDR3 has 14 residues. V was cut by 0 bases and J by 1 base, with 8 bases left in between. Germline V gene lookup returns CDR1 SGHNT and CDR2 YYREEE (reference sequence).

This clonotype showed up just a few times. This chain joins TRBV28 and TRBJ1-2; D not resolved. The V end was cut by 6 bases, the J end by 8 bases, with 13 bases between. The CDR3 is made up of 12 amino acids. Germline CDR1 reads MDHEN; CDR2 reads SYDVKM. The CDR3 sequence: CASRILLGGYTF. Written as DNA, the CDR3 is TGTGCCAGCAGAATCCTGTTGGGAGGCTACACCTTC.

This clonotype was observed at least ten times. This chain connects TRBV5-1 to TRBJ2-1; 9 bases are shared with TRBD1. V was pared by 4 bases and J by 5 bases, with 7 bases of the junction left unmatched. The CDR3 contains 15 residues. Germline loops: CDR1 SGHRS, CDR2 YFSETQ. The CDR3 region has the DNA TGCGCCAGCAGCCGGACAGGGGATTACAACAATGAGCAGTTCTTC. This gives the protein CASSRTGDYNNEQFF.

This clonotype was picked up a small number of times. The chain combines TRBV6-5 with TRBJ1-6; 7 nucleotides match TRBD1. Germline V gives CDR1 MNHEY, CDR2 SVGAGI. The CDR3 loop spans 15 amino acids. V dropped 2 bases and J dropped 7; count of bases not matched to a gene: 5. CDR3 residues: CASSYGPRGNSPLHF. CDR3 sequence (DNA): TGTGCCAGCAGTTACGGGCCCAGGGGGAATTCACCCCTCCACTTT.

This clonotype has a count of ten or more. V is TRBV5-1 and J is TRBJ2-1, with TRBD2 matching 9 bases. V lost 0 bases, J lost 6 bases, and 4 bases stayed unmatched. The CDR3 has 15 residues. Germline V lookup: CDR1 SGHRS, CDR2 YFSETQ. The CDR3 nucleotides are TGCGCCAGCAGCTTGGTTAGCGGGAGTATCAATGAGCAGTTCTTC. Translating it yields CASSLVSGSINEQFF.

On this clonotype itself: A much larger clone sits a single nucleotide away, making a read error possible. This chain connects TRBV18 to TRBJ2-2; the D gene is possibly TRBD1 (5 bases). This CDR3 comprises 16 residues. Germline V gives CDR1 KGHSH, CDR2 LQKENI. The CDR3 DNA reads as TGTCCCAGCTCACCACCGACAGTCCTGGTCACCGGGGAGCTGTTTTTT. Protein product: CPSSPPTVLVTGELFF.

The genes are TRBV28 and TRBJ2-5, with a possible D match to TRBD2 (5 bases). The V end was cut by 3 bases, the J end by 4 bases, with 9 bases between. The length of the CDR3 is 13 residues. CDR1 is MDHEN, CDR2 SYDVKM, per germline. Here the CDR3 reads CASSFTRSETQYF. CDR3 bases: TGTGCCAGCAGTTTTACTAGGTCAGAGACCCAGTACTTC.

V usage is TRBV19 and J usage is TRBJ2-7, with a weak D call TRBD1 (6 bases). V gave up 4 bases and J gave up 4 bases, with 14 bases separating them. The CDR3 contains 14 residues. Germline loops: CDR1 LNHDA, CDR2 SQIVND (reference sequence). CDR3 amino acids: CASSKNTGFYEQYF. Written as DNA, the CDR3 is TGTGCCAGTAGTAAGAATACAGGGTTTTACGAGCAGTACTTC.

This chain links TRBV28 with TRBJ2-6; a weak D match, TRBD1 (6 bases). This CDR3 is 18 amino acids long. V was pared by 7 bases and J by 1 base, with 20 bases between. Germline values: CDR1 MDHEN, CDR2 SYDVKM. CDR3 coding DNA: TGTGCCAGCACCTCGTCAAGGGGGTGGTCTTCTGGGGCCAACGTCCTGACTTTC. Translating gives CASTSSRGWSSGANVLTF.

This clonotype occurred many times. This CDR3 is CASSRTSGSGDEQFF. The CDR3 bases are TGTGCCAGCAGCCGGACTAGCGGGAGTGGCGATGAGCAGTTCTTC. The V gene is TRBV13, the J gene TRBJ2-1; 13 positions match TRBD2. Germline V lookup: CDR1 PRHDT, CDR2 FYEKMQ (reference sequence). The CDR3 runs 15 residues. V lost 5 bases and J lost 8; bases outside the gene matches: 6. The entire variable domain, with the rest obtained from reference TRBV13 and TRBJ2-1, is as follows: AAGVIQSPRHLIKEKRETATLKCYPIPRHDTVYWYQQGPGQDPQFLISFYEKMQSDKGSIPDRFSAQQFSDYHSELNMSSLELGDSALYFCASSRTSGSGDEQFFGPGTRLTVL.

In this sample, this clonotype turned up a few times. The chain couples TRBV11-2 to TRBJ2-1; 15 positions agree with TRBD2. Trimming removed 5 bases from V and 9 bases from J; junction bases left unmatched: 8. Per the germline V gene, CDR1 is SGHAT and CDR2 is FQNNGV. CDR3 size: 16 residues. The CDR3 DNA reads as TGTGCCAGCAGCCGGACTAGCGGGAGGGCCGGGAGTGAGCAGTTCTTC. Its translation is CASSRTSGRAGSEQFF.

This clonotype was recorded at least ten times. The chain has TRBV7-8 and TRBJ2-5, with TRBD1 identical over 7 bases. Germline assignment: CDR1 SGHVS and CDR2 FQNEAQ. Unmatched junction bases numbered 6, after V lost 5 bases and J lost 3 bases. The CDR3 is 14 residues long. CDR3 DNA sequence: TGTGCCAGCAGCCGACAGGGCCTAAAAGAGACCCAGTACTTC. Its protein is CASSRQGLKETQYF.

This clonotype was seen many times. The V gene is TRBV7-3, the J gene TRBJ1-5; tentatively, D is TRBD1 (6 bases). This CDR3 contains 13 residues. The V gene lost 5 bases and the J gene lost 5 bases, with 10 bases spanning the gap. Looked up from germline, CDR1 is SGHTA and CDR2 is FQGTGA. CDR3 sequence (DNA): TGTGCCAGCAGCACGAAGGGGGATCAGCCCCAGCATTTT. Amino acid sequence: CASSTKGDQPQHF. The variable domain in full, completed from reference TRBV7-3 and TRBJ1-5, reads GAGVSQTPSNKVTEKGKYVELRCDPISGHTALYWYRQSLGQGPEFLIYFQGTGAADDSGLPNDRFFAVRPEGSVSTLKIQRTERGDSAVYLCASSTKGDQPQHFGDGTRLSIL.

This clonotype was detected many times. This chain links TRBV29-1 with TRBJ2-2, with 9 bases lining up with TRBD1. This CDR3 spans 14 amino acids. Trimming at V came to 7 bases and at J to 5 bases, leaving 8 bases not matched to a gene. Germline CDR1 SQVTM, CDR2 ANQGSEA. CDR3 region: CSGTQGANTGELFF. In DNA, the CDR3 is TGCAGCGGCACACAGGGGGCAAATACCGGGGAGCTGTTTTTT.